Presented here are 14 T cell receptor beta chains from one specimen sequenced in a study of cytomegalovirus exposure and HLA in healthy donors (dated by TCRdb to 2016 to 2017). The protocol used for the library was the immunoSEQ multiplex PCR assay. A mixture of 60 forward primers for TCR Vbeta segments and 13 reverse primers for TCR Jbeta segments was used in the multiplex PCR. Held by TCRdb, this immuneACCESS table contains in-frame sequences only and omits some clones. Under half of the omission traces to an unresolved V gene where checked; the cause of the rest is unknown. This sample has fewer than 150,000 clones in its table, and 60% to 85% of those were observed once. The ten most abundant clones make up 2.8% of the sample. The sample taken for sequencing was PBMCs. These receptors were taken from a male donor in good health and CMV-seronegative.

The CDR3 here is CASRAGTSFHEQYF. The CDR3 DNA follows: TGTGCCAGCAGAGCCGGGACTAGCTTCCACGAGCAGTACTTC. The rearrangement links TRBV6-5 to TRBJ2-7; 9 nucleotides line up with TRBD2. V trimming: 6 bases; J trimming: 5 bases; junction bases outside the gene matches: 8. Germline values: CDR1 MNHEY, CDR2 SVGAGI. This CDR3 is 14 amino acids long.

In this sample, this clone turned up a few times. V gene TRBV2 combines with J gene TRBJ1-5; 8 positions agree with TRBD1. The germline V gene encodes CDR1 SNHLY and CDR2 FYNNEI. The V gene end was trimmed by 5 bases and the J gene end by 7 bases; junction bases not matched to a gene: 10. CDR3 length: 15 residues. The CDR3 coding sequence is TGTGCCAGCAGTCGCAGGGGGCTACAGAGACAGCCCCAGCATTTT. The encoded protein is CASSRRGLQRQPQHF.

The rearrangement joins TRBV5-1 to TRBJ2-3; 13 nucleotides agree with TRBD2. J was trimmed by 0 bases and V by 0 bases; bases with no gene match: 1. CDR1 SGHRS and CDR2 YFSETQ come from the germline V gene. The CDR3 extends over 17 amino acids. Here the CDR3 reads CASSLGLAGGSTDTQYF. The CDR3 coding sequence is TGCGCCAGCAGCTTGGGACTAGCGGGGGGTAGCACAGATACGCAGTATTTT.

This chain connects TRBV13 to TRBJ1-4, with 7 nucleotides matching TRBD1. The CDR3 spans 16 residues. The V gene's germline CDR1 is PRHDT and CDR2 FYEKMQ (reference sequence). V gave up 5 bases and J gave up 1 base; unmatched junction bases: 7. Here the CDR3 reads CASSLGQLITNEKLFF. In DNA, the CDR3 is TGTGCCAGCAGCCTGGGACAGCTTATAACTAATGAAAAACTGTTTTTT.

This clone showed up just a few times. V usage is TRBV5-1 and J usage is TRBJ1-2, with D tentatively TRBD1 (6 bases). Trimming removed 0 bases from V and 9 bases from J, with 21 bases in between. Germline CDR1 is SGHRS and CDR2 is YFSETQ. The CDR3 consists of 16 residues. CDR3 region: CASSLDLPGAEVRYTF. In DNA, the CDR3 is TGCGCCAGCAGCTTGGATCTGCCAGGGGCGGAGGTCCGCTACACCTTC.

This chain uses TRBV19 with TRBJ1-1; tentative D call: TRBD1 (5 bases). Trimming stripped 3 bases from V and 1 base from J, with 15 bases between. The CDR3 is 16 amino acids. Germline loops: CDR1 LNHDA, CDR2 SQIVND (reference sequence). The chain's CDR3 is CASSIRGFGGNTEAFF. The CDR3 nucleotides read TGTGCCAGTAGTATTCGGGGGTTCGGAGGGAACACTGAAGCTTTCTTT. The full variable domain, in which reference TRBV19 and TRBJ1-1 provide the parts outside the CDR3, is DGGITQSPKYLFRKEGQNVTLSCEQNLNHDAMYWYRQDPGQGLRLIYYSQIVNDFQKGDIAEGYSVSREKKESFPLTVTSAQKNPTAFYLCASSIRGFGGNTEAFFGQGTRLTVV.

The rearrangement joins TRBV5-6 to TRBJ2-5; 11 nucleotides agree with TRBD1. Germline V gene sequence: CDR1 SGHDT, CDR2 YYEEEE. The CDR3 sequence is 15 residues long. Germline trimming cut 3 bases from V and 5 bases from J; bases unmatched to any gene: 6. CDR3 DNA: TGTGCCAGCAGCTCGGGGACAGGGGGTTTCGAGACCCAGTACTTC. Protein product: CASSSGTGGFETQYF.

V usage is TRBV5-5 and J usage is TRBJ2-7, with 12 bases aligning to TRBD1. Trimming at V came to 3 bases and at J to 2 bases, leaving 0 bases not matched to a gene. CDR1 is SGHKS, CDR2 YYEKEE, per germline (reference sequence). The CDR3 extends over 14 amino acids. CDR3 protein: CASSWDRGPYEQYF. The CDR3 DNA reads TGTGCCAGCAGCTGGGACAGGGGGCCCTACGAGCAGTACTTC.

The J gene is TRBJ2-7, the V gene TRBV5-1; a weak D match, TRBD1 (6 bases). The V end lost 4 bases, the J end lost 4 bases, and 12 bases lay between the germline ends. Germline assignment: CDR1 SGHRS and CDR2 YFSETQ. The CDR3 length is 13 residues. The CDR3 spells CASSPDSDYEQYF. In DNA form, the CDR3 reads TGCGCCAGCAGCCCGGACAGCGATTACGAGCAGTACTTC.

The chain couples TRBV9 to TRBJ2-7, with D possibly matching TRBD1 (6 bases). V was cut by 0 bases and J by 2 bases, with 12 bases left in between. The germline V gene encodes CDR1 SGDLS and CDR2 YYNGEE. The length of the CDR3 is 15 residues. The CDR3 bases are TGTGCCAGCAGCGTAGGCACAGGGCCTACCTACGAGCAGTACTTC. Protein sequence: CASSVGTGPTYEQYF.

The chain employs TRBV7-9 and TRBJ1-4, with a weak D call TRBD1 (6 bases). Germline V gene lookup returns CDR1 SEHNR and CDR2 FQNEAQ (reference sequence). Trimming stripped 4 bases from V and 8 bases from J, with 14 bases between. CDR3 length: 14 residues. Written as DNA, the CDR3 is TGTGCCAGCAGCTCGTCCCGGGACAACGAAAAACTGTTTTTT. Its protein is CASSSSRDNEKLFF.

The CDR3 protein is CASSFQGYYEQYF. CDR3 sequence (DNA): TGTGCCAGCAGCTTTCAGGGTTACTACGAGCAGTACTTC. The V call is TRBV5-4, the J call TRBJ2-7; perhaps TRBD1 as D (5 bases). CDR1 is SGHNT and CDR2 is YYREEE in the germline V gene (reference sequence). The CDR3 is 13 residues long. V dropped 2 bases and J dropped 3 bases, with 9 bases sitting between them.

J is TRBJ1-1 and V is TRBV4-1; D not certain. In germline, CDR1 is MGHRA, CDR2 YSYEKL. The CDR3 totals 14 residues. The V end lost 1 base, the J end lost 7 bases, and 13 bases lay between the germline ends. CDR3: CASSQGEGLSEAFF. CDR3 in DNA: TGCGCCAGCAGCCAAGGGGAGGGTCTGAGTGAAGCTTTCTTT.

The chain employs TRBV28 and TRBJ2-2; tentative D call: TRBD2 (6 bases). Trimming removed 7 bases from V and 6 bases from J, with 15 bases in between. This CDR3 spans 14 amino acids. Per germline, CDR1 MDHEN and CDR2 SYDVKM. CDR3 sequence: CASKEGGPPGELFF. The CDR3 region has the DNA TGTGCCAGCAAGGAGGGAGGCCCCCCCGGGGAGCTGTTTTTT.